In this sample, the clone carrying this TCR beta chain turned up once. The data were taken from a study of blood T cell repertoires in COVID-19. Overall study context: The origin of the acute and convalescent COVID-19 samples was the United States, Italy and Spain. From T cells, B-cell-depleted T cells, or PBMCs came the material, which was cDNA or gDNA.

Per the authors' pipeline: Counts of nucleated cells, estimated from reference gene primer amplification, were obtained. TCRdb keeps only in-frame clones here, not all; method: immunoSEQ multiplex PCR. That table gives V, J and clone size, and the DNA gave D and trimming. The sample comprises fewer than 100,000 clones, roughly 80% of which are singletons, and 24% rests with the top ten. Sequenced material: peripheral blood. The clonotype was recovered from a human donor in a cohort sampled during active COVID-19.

The CDR3 region has the DNA TGTGCCAGCAGTTACACCGGAGCGCGTACCCACGAGCAGTACTTC. Encoded protein: CASSYTGARTHEQYF. The chain links TRBV6-6 to TRBJ2-7; D is unclear. Trimming took off 2 bases at V and 5 bases at J, with 16 bases between the two ends. Germline CDR1 is MNHNY and CDR2 is SVGAGI (reference sequence). There are 15 residues in the CDR3.